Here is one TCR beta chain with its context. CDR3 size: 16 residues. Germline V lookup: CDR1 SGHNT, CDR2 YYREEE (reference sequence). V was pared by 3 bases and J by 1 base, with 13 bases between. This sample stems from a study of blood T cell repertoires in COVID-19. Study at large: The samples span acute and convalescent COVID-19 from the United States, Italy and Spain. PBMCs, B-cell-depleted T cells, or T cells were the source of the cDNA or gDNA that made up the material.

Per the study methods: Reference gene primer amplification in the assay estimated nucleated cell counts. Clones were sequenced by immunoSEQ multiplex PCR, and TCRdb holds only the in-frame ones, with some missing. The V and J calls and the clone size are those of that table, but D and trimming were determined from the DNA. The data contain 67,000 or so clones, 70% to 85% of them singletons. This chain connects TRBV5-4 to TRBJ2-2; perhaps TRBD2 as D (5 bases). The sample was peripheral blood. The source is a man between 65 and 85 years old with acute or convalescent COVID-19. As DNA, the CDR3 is TGTGCCAGCAGCTCCCTTCTAGGACTGAACACCGGGGAGCTGTTTTTT. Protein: CASSSLLGLNTGELFF.